This is a list of T cell receptor beta chains from one sample in a study of blood T cell repertoires in COVID-19. The protocol was immunoSEQ multiplex PCR, while the TCRdb copy is restricted to in-frame clones and leaves out a portion. The sample contains approximately 230,000 clones, over 75% of which appear only once. Sequencing used peripheral blood. These receptors all stem from a woman aged 40-49 years who had recovered from COVID-19. The CDR3 runs from the conserved cysteine through the conserved F or W. D genes are given only for firm matches. Some rows have no size entry. The others give once, few or many, or a class for an expanded clone.

J | V | size | D | length | CDR3 | DNA
TRBJ1-6 | TRBV5-6 | NA | TRBD1 | 14 | CASSYGTANSPLHF | TGTGCCAGCAGCTATGGGACAGCGAATTCACCCCTCCACTTT
TRBJ2-1 | TRBV6-2/TRBV6-3 | NA | NA | 16 | CASSYSATSRGNEQFF | TGTGCCAGCAGTTATTCTGCGACTAGTCGAGGCAATGAGCAGTTCTTC
TRBJ2-1 | TRBV27 | few | TRBD2 | 19 | CASSTSGRPQSMSYNEQFF | TGTGCCAGCAGTACTAGCGGGAGGCCCCAATCTATGTCCTACAATGAGCAGTTCTTC
TRBJ2-3 | TRBV6-2/TRBV6-3 | NA | NA | 15 | CASSYFGLVTDTQYF | TGTGCCAGCAGTTACTTCGGACTCGTCACAGATACGCAGTATTTT
TRBJ2-5 | TRBV7-2 | NA | NA | 11 | CASSVGETQYF | TGTGCCAGCAGCGTCGGGGAGACCCAGTACTTC
TRBJ1-2 | TRBV7-9 | NA | TRBD1 | 15 | CASSFKQGWGYGYTF | TGTGCCAGCAGCTTCAAACAGGGGTGGGGATATGGCTACACCTTC
TRBJ2-1 | TRBV2 | once | TRBD1 | 16 | CASRGRRGSSYNEQFF | TGTGCCAGCAGGGGCCGCAGGGGGAGCTCCTACAATGAGCAGTTCTTC
TRBJ1-4 | TRBV28 | once | NA | 14 | CASSLMGGNEKLFF | TGTGCCAGCAGTTTAATGGGGGGGAATGAAAAACTGTTTTTT
TRBJ1-6 | TRBV3-1/TRBV3-2 | NA | NA | 17 | CASSQGLGSSYNSPLHF | TGTGCCAGCAGCCAGGGGCTGGGTAGCTCCTATAATTCACCCCTCCACTTT
TRBJ2-1 | TRBV27 | NA | NA | 14 | CASSFERSYNEQFF | TGTGCCAGCAGTTTTGAGCGGTCCTACAATGAGCAGTTCTTC
TRBJ2-3 | TRBV5-1 | NA | NA | 15 | CASSPPDSSSDTQYF | TGCGCCAGCAGCCCCCCCGACTCCTCTTCAGATACGCAGTATTTT
TRBJ2-1 | TRBV7-8 | NA | NA | 14 | CASSLGLVYNEQFF | TGTGCCAGCAGCTTAGGTCTAGTTTACAATGAGCAGTTCTTC
TRBJ2-7 | TRBV2 | NA | TRBD1 | 15 | CASSVRTGVSYEQYF | TGTGCCAGCAGTGTTAGGACAGGCGTCTCCTACGAGCAGTACTTC
TRBJ1-6 | TRBV3-1/TRBV3-2 | NA | NA | 16 | CASSQEDAGKGSPLHF | TGTGCCAGCAGCCAAGAGGATGCAGGGAAAGGTTCACCCCTCCACTTT
TRBJ2-1 | TRBV14 | NA | TRBD1 | 16 | CASSQWGQGPYNEQFF | TGTGCCAGCAGCCAATGGGGACAGGGGCCCTACAATGAGCAGTTCTTC
TRBJ1-2 | TRBV7-2 | NA | NA | 15 | CASSKEQGGGYGYTF | TGTGCCAGCAGCAAGGAACAGGGAGGGGGCTATGGCTACACCTTC